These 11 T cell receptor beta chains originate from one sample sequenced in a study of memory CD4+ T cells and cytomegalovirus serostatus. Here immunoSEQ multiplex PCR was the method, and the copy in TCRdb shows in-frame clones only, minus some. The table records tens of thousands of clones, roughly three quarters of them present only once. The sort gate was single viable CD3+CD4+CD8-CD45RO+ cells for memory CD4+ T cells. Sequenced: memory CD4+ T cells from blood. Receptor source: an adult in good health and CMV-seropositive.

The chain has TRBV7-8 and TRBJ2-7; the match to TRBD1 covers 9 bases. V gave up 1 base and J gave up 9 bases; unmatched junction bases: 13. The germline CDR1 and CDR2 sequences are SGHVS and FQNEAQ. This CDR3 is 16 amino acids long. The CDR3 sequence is CASSLETGGGPIAQYF. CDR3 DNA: TGTGCCAGCAGCTTAGAAACAGGGGGCGGGCCGATAGCGCAGTACTTC.

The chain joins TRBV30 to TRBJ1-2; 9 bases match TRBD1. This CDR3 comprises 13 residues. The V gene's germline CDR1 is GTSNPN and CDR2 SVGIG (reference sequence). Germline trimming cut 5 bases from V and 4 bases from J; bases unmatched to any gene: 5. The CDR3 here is CAWVRDRVYGYTF. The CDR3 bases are TGTGCCTGGGTCAGGGACAGGGTCTATGGCTACACCTTC.

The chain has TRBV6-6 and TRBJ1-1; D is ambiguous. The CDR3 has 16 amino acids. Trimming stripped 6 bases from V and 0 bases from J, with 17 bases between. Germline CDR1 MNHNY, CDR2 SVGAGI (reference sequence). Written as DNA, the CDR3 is TGTGCCAGCAGCCAAAAGGCGGCAGGCGTGAACACTGAAGCTTTCTTT. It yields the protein CASSQKAAGVNTEAFF.

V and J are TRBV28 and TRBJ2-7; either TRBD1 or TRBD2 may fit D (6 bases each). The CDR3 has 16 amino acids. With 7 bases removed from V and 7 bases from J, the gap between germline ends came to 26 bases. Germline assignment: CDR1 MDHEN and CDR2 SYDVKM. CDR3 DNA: TGTGCCAGCAAGGGGGGAGTAGCCGCCGTTCCTGGAGAGCAGTACTTC. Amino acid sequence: CASKGGVAAVPGEQYF.

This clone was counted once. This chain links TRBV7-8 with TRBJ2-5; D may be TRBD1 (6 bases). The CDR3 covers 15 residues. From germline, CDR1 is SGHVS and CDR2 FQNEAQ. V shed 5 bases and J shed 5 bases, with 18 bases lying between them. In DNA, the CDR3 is TGTGCCAGCAGCCCCTACACAGGGCGCGGCGAGACCCAGTACTTC. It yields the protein CASSPYTGRGETQYF.

The CDR3 DNA sequence: TGTGCCAGCAGCCTTAGCGGGGGCCTCCCCTACAATGAGCAGTTCTTC. Its translation: CASSLSGGLPYNEQFF. The rearrangement uses TRBV7-6 and TRBJ2-1; 9 bases fit TRBD2. V lost 5 bases to trimming and J lost 2 bases; unmatched junction nucleotides: 7. From germline, CDR1 is SGHVS and CDR2 FNYEAQ. CDR3 length: 16 residues.

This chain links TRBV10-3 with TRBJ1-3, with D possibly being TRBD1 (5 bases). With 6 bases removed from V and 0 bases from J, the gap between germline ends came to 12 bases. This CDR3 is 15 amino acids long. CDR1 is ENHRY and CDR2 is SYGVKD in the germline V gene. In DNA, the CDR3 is TGTGCCATCAGGCCCGAGGGACCCTCTGGAAACACCATATATTTT. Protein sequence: CAIRPEGPSGNTIYF.

The CDR3 bases are TGTGCCAGCAGCCCAGGGGGCTCGGGCACTGAAGCTTTCTTT. Amino acids: CASSPGGSGTEAFF. V usage is TRBV7-9 and J usage is TRBJ1-1, with TRBD1 identical over 8 bases. Losses at the gene ends were 5 bases for V and 4 bases for J; bases not matched to a gene: 6. CDR1 SEHNR and CDR2 FQNEAQ come from the germline V gene (reference sequence). This CDR3 comprises 14 residues.

The CDR3 DNA reads as TGTGCCAGCAGTGGCCTTCGCGGGGTCCAAGAGACCCAGTACTTC. Translating it yields CASSGLRGVQETQYF. This chain joins TRBV6-1 and TRBJ2-5, with D possibly TRBD2 on 6 matching bases. The ends were cut back, 4 bases at V and 1 base at J, with 13 bases in the middle. This CDR3 spans 15 amino acids. Germline V lookup: CDR1 MNHNS, CDR2 SASEGT.

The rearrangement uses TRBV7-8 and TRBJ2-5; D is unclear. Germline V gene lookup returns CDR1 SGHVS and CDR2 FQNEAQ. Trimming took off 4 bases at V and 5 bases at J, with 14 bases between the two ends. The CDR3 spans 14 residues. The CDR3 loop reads CASSSRSRVETQYF. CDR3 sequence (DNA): TGTGCCAGCAGCTCGCGGAGTAGGGTGGAGACCCAGTACTTC.

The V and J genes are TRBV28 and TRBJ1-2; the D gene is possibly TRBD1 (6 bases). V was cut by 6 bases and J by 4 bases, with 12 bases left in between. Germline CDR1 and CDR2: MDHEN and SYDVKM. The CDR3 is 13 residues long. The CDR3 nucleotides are TGTGCCAGCAGCCAGGGACATTCCTATGGCTACACCTTC. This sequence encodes CASSQGHSYGYTF.